The 16 T cell receptor beta chains in this list originate from one sample, sequenced in a study of T cells in Graves' hyperthyroidism and ophthalmopathy. RNA transcripts gave rise to amplified TCR beta CDR3 regions. Researchers ran a first-round RT-PCR on the TCR CDR3 using the HTBI primer set. TCRdb re-analysed the multiplex PCR reads in MiXCR, keeping a single row per CDR3 protein. The table lists roughly 840,000 distinct CDR3 sequences, over 35% of them singletons. The sequenced sample was blood. The receptors derive from a man aged 18 to 29 with Graves' hyperthyroidism.

The genes are TRBV13 and TRBJ2-5; 8 bases agree with TRBD1. J was trimmed by 5 bases and V by 0 bases; bases with no gene match: 5. Germline V gene sequence: CDR1 PRHDT, CDR2 FYEKMQ (reference sequence). This CDR3 spans 15 amino acids. CDR3 amino acids: CASSLGGQGFETQYF. CDR3 nucleotide sequence: TGTGCCAGCAGCTTAGGCGGACAGGGCTTCGAGACCCAGTACTTC.

This clonotype was seen a handful of times. This rearrangement joins TRBV2 to TRBJ1-6; possible D gene TRBD1, 5 bases. The germline V and J ends were trimmed by 5 bases and 7 bases, with 12 bases remaining between them. This CDR3 spans 14 amino acids. Germline-derived CDR1 and CDR2 are SNHLY and FYNNEI. The CDR3 spells CASSFQGTNSPLHF. The DNA for the CDR3 is TGTGCCAGCAGTTTTCAGGGAACAAATTCACCCCTCCACTTT.

The sample holds many counts of this clonotype. This rearrangement joins TRBV20-1 to TRBJ2-5; TRBD2 matches 10 bases. The CDR3 totals 12 residues. The V and J ends lost 7 bases and 4 bases, in that order; junction bases with no gene match: 3. Looked up from germline, CDR1 is DFQATT and CDR2 is SNEGSKA (reference sequence). The CDR3 nucleotides read TGCAGTGGGGTAGCGGGGGGAGAGACCCAGTACTTC. This codes for CSGVAGGETQYF.

The sample holds a few counts of this clonotype. This chain joins TRBV2 and TRBJ2-5, with D perhaps TRBD1 or TRBD2 (6 bases each). Germline CDR1 and CDR2: SNHLY and FYNNEI. V was shortened by 6 bases and J by 2 bases, with 16 bases between the two germline ends. The CDR3 runs to 15 residues. This chain's CDR3 is CASSRPGAQQETQYF. The CDR3 DNA follows: TGTGCCAGCAGCCGACCGGGGGCACAACAAGAGACCCAGTACTTC.

This clonotype was counted between two and nine times. In nucleotides, the CDR3 is TGCGCCAGCAGCGGCCGGGGGAACGGAGCTTTCTTT. Translation gives CASSGRGNGAFF. V usage is TRBV4-1 and J usage is TRBJ1-1; D may be TRBD1 (5 bases). Germline CDR1 MGHRA, CDR2 YSYEKL. This CDR3 region has 12 residues. Trimming removed 5 bases from V and 10 bases from J, with 14 bases in between.

A few counts support this clonotype. The chain recombines TRBV5-1 with TRBJ1-5; D unresolved. CDR1 is SGHRS, CDR2 YFSETQ, per germline. Trimming removed 1 base from V and 4 bases from J, with 9 bases in between. CDR3 length: 14 residues. CDR3 bases: TGCGCCAGCAGCTTGATGCCACAAAATCAGCCCCAGCATTTT. Its protein is CASSLMPQNQPQHF.

This clonotype was counted only a few times. The rearrangement links TRBV3-1 to TRBJ2-5, with 9 bases identical to TRBD1. This CDR3 region has 15 residues. Germline trimming cut 2 bases from V and 7 bases from J; bases unmatched to any gene: 8. Germline V gives CDR1 LGHDT, CDR2 YNNKEL (reference sequence). The CDR3 sequence is CASSQPGQGRGTQYF. CDR3 DNA sequence: TGTGCCAGCAGCCAACCGGGACAGGGTCGTGGGACCCAGTACTTC.

This clonotype was picked up a small number of times. The chain employs TRBV12-3 or TRBV12-4 and TRBJ1-2; TRBD1 agrees at 10 bases. Losses at the gene ends were 6 bases for V and 4 bases for J; bases not matched to a gene: 11. The CDR3 has 16 residues. The CDR3 loop is CASRTTPGQGSYGYTF. The CDR3 nucleotides are TGTGCCAGCAGAACGACACCGGGACAGGGGAGCTATGGCTACACCTTC.

This clonotype occurred many times. V is TRBV20-1 and J is TRBJ1-1; D gene ambiguous. Germline assignment: CDR1 DFQATT and CDR2 SNEGSKA (reference sequence). The CDR3 totals 13 residues. Between the trimmed V and J ends, which lost 2 bases and 1 base, there was a span of 8 bases. In DNA, the CDR3 is TGCAGTGCTAGAAGCGCGGGGAACACTGAAGCTTTCTTT. Encoded protein: CSARSAGNTEAFF.

Only a few counts were recorded for this clonotype. The genes are TRBV6-1 and TRBJ1-4; D gene ambiguous. Germline V gene sequence: CDR1 MNHNS, CDR2 SASEGT. The CDR3 is 17 residues long. V lost 6 bases and J lost 0, with 17 bases in between. The DNA of the CDR3 is TGTGCCAGCAGCCTTACGGCATGGAAGGCAACTAATGAAAAACTGTTTTTT. Translated, it gives CASSLTAWKATNEKLFF.

J is TRBJ2-7 and V is TRBV6-6, with a tentative D call TRBD1 (6 bases). CDR3 length: 15 amino acids. Between the trimmed V and J ends, which lost 3 bases and 7 bases, there was a span of 19 bases. The germline CDR1 and CDR2 sequences are MNHNY and SVGAGI (reference sequence). For the CDR3, the DNA is TGTGCCAGCAGTTATGGACCTACAGGGAATCTGGAGCAGTACTTC. Translating gives CASSYGPTGNLEQYF.

This clonotype was seen repeatedly, ten times or more. The chain is built from TRBV10-3 and TRBJ1-1; TRBD1 matches 9 bases. V lost 8 bases to trimming and J lost 5 bases; unmatched junction nucleotides: 6. CDR3 length: 13 amino acids. Germline V CDR1 and CDR2: ENHRY, SYGVKD. The CDR3 bases are TGTGCCATCGGAAACAGGGGGCGGACTGAAGCTTTCTTT. This translates into CAIGNRGRTEAFF.

The table lists this clonotype with a few counts. The chain is built from TRBV9 and TRBJ2-7, with D unresolved. The CDR3 is made up of 16 amino acids. The ends were cut back, 4 bases at V and 5 bases at J, with 22 bases in the middle. Germline lookup yields CDR1 SGDLS and CDR2 YYNGEE. CDR3 DNA: TGTGCCAGCAGCCAAGGACCTCGGGCTAGTCGCAACGAGCAGTACTTC. Translation: CASSQGPRASRNEQYF.

This clonotype was detected many times. The chain joins TRBV2 to TRBJ1-5; no clear D. Trimming removed 6 bases at V and 7 bases at J, with 7 bases between. This CDR3 comprises 11 residues. The germline V gene has CDR1 SNHLY and CDR2 FYNNEI. The CDR3 bases are TGTGCCAGCAGGAGAGAGCAGCCCCAGCATTTT. This gives the protein CASRREQPQHF.

The chain links TRBV11-2 to TRBJ1-1, with D unclear. The CDR3 totals 15 residues. Trimming left V 5 bases short and J 2 bases short, with 15 bases between. Germline values: CDR1 SGHAT, CDR2 FQNNGV. The chain's CDR3 is CASSQSDTSNTEAFF. The CDR3 region has the DNA TGTGCCAGCAGCCAATCTGACACCTCCAACACTGAAGCTTTCTTT.

This clonotype has only a few counts. The chain carries TRBV2 and TRBJ2-7; perhaps TRBD2 as D (7 bases). Trimming stripped 1 base from V and 5 bases from J, with 9 bases between. The CDR3 sequence is 13 residues long. Germline CDR1 SNHLY, CDR2 FYNNEI. CDR3 DNA sequence: TGTGCCAGCAGTGAAGGCGGGGGCGACGAGCAGTACTTC. It is translated as CASSEGGGDEQYF. Drawing the rest from reference TRBV2 and TRBJ2-7, the complete variable domain is EPEVTQTPSHQVTQMGQEVILRCVPISNHLYFYWYRQILGQKVEFLVSFYNNEISEKSEIFDDQFSVERPDGSNFTLKIRSTKLEDSAMYFCASSEGGGDEQYFGPGTRLTVT.